This record looks at one T cell receptor (beta chain) sequence and its context. The CDR3 length is 16 residues. Germline V gene sequence: CDR1 SGHRS, CDR2 YFSETQ. J gave up 8 bases and V 4 bases, and 10 bases lay outside the gene matches. This sample was included in a study of blood T cells in healthy people across ages. The authors ran a second PCR of about 6 to 11 cycles using a sample-barcoded 5' primer and a J-beta primer mix. TCRdb reanalysed the 5' RACE reads using MiXCR and keeps one entry per CDR3 protein. In the table there are over 1.5 million distinct CDR3 sequences, roughly 49% of which are singletons.

The source material was blood. The V call is TRBV5-1, the J call TRBJ2-1; the match to TRBD2 covers 12 bases. The clonotype was recovered from a woman in her thirties or forties in good health. DNA for the CDR3: TGCGCCAGCAGCCTACAGACTAGCGGGGGAGTTGATGAGCAGTTCTTC. It codes for CASSLQTSGGVDEQFF.